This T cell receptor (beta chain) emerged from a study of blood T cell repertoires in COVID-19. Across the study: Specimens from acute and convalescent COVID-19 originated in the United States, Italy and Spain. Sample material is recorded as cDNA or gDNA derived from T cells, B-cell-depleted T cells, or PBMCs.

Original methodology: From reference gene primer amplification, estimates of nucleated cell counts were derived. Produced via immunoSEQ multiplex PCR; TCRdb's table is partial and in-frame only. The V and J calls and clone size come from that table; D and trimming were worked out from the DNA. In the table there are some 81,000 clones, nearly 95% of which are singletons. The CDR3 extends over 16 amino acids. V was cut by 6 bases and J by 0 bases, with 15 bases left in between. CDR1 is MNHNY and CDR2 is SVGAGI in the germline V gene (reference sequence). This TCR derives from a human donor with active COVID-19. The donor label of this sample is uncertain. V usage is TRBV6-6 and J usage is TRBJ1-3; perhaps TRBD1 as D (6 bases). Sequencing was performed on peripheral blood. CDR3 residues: CASRGTGTSSGNTIYF. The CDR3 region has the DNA TGTGCCAGCAGAGGAACAGGGACTAGCTCTGGAAACACCATATATTTT.